These 17 T cell receptor beta chains were all obtained from the same sample, sequenced in a study of Ad26.COV2.S vaccination and SARS-CoV-2 variants. Sequencing was performed with immunoSEQ multiplex PCR; in TCRdb, only in-frame clones are kept and a portion is missing. Here the sample spans about 480,000 clones, 87% being singletons. As for treatment: some 20 received Ad26.COV2.S at low or high dose, single or two shots; 5 received placebo; per-sample allocation not given. Vaccine and placebo recipients were sampled on day 63 after the first injection. This material consisted of peripheral blood, taken in a trial of Ad26.COV2.S vaccine versus placebo. Source of these receptors: a person between 18 and 59 years old who received the Ad26.COV2.S COVID-19 vaccine or a placebo.

The J gene is TRBJ1-5, the V gene TRBV20-1; possible D gene TRBD1, 6 bases. The V and J ends lost 3 bases and 4 bases respectively, with 10 bases between them. Germline CDR1 is DFQATT and CDR2 is SNEGSKA (reference sequence). This CDR3 has 13 amino acids. CDR3 nucleotides: TGCAGTGCTAGTCAGGGGCAGAATCAGCCCCAGCATTTT. Protein sequence: CSASQGQNQPQHF.

The rearrangement links TRBV5-1 to TRBJ1-2; D is unclear. V lost 0 bases to trimming and J lost 6 bases, with 9 bases between them. Looked up from germline, CDR1 is SGHRS and CDR2 is YFSETQ. There are 13 residues in the CDR3. CDR3 region: CASSLEGLDGYTF. The CDR3 DNA reads as TGCGCCAGCAGCTTGGAAGGGTTAGATGGCTACACCTTC.

The chain is built from TRBV19 and TRBJ2-6, with D uncertain. CDR3 size: 15 residues. V was pared by 4 bases and J by 1 base, with 8 bases between. Germline V gives CDR1 LNHDA, CDR2 SQIVND (reference sequence). CDR3 nucleotides: TGTGCCAGTAGTACCTCCGGGTCTGGGGCCAACGTCCTGACTTTC. The encoded protein is CASSTSGSGANVLTF.

The genes are TRBV7-2 and TRBJ2-3, with TRBD1 matching over 12 bases. V shed 1 base and J 4 bases; nucleotides not matched to a gene: 3. Germline lookup yields CDR1 SGHTA and CDR2 FQGNSA. This CDR3 is 16 amino acids long. The CDR3 loop is CASSLVGTGGADTQYF. DNA for the CDR3: TGTGCCAGCAGCTTAGTGGGGACAGGGGGCGCAGATACGCAGTATTTT.

V and J are TRBV13 and TRBJ2-5; 9 bases map to TRBD2. Germline V gives CDR1 PRHDT, CDR2 FYEKMQ (reference sequence). After removal of 4 bases from V and 5 bases from J, the junction contained 2 bases not matched to a gene. The CDR3 spans 13 residues. CDR3 loop: CASSSGLAETQYF. The DNA of the CDR3 is TGTGCCAGCAGCTCCGGACTAGCGGAGACCCAGTACTTC. Full variable domain (remainder filled in from reference TRBV13 and TRBJ2-5): AAGVIQSPRHLIKEKRETATLKCYPIPRHDTVYWYQQGPGQDPQFLISFYEKMQSDKGSIPDRFSAQQFSDYHSELNMSSLELGDSALYFCASSSGLAETQYFGPGTRLLVL.

V is TRBV6-6 and J is TRBJ2-2, with D maybe TRBD2 (6 bases). The CDR3 length is 16 residues. The ends were cut back, 2 bases at V and 5 bases at J, with 15 bases in the middle. Germline CDR1 MNHNY, CDR2 SVGAGI (reference sequence). The CDR3 reads CASSYLGGGKTGELFF. The CDR3 DNA reads TGTGCCAGCAGTTACCTGGGGGGAGGTAAAACCGGGGAGCTGTTTTTT.

V gene TRBV7-2 combines with J gene TRBJ1-1, with TRBD1 matching 7 bases. The V gene's germline CDR1 is SGHTA and CDR2 FQGNSA. The CDR3 is 16 residues long. After removal of 1 base from V and 5 bases from J, the junction contained 10 bases not matched to a gene. This CDR3 is CASSLVPTGRGTEAFF. Written as DNA, the CDR3 is TGTGCCAGCAGCTTAGTTCCGACAGGGCGGGGAACTGAAGCTTTCTTT.

The V and J genes are TRBV19 and TRBJ1-5; D gene uncertain. The CDR3 covers 15 residues. CDR1 and CDR2 (germline): LNHDA, SQIVND (reference sequence). Trimming took 0 bases from V and 5 from J, leaving 11 bases between them. Here the CDR3 reads CASSIDSRPHQPQHF. The CDR3 bases are TGTGCCAGTAGTATAGACAGCAGGCCTCATCAGCCCCAGCATTTT.

The gene calls are TRBV28 and TRBJ2-3; D is unresolved. This CDR3 has 13 amino acids. Germline assignment: CDR1 MDHEN and CDR2 SYDVKM. V shed 8 bases and J shed 0 bases, with 9 bases lying between them. DNA for the CDR3: TGTGCCAGCGACACTCCCAGCACAGATACGCAGTATTTT. Amino acid sequence: CASDTPSTDTQYF.

The CDR3 is CASSAGLAGGLSYEQYF. CDR3 in DNA: TGTGCCAGCAGCGCGGGACTAGCGGGAGGCCTCTCCTACGAGCAGTACTTC. V is TRBV7-2 and J is TRBJ2-7; 15 bases agree with TRBD2. CDR1 and CDR2 from the germline V gene are SGHTA and FQGNSA. V lost 5 bases to trimming and J lost 0 bases; unmatched junction nucleotides: 5. The CDR3 loop spans 17 amino acids. The variable domain in full, with the rest retrieved from reference TRBV7-2 and TRBJ2-7, is GAGVSQSPSNKVTEKGKDVELRCDPISGHTALYWYRQSLGQGLEFLIYFQGNSAPDKSGLPSDRFSAERTGGSVSTLTIQRTQQEDSAVYLCASSAGLAGGLSYEQYFGPGTRLTVT.

The genes are TRBV4-3 and TRBJ1-4; perhaps TRBD1 as D (6 bases). Germline V gene sequence: CDR1 LGHNA, CDR2 YSLEER. The CDR3 covers 16 residues. The ends were cut back, 4 bases at V and 4 bases at J, with 16 bases in the middle. CDR3 sequence reads: CASSPAPSGVNEKLFF. The CDR3 DNA is TGCGCCAGCAGCCCCGCCCCCTCAGGGGTTAATGAAAAACTGTTTTTT.

The CDR3: CASSFGTGLNYGYTF. CDR3 in DNA: TGCGCCAGCAGCTTCGGGACAGGGCTTAACTATGGCTACACCTTC. The chain employs TRBV5-1 and TRBJ1-2; 9 bases are shared with TRBD1. This CDR3 comprises 15 residues. Germline CDR1 is SGHRS and CDR2 is YFSETQ. V lost 2 bases to trimming and J lost 1 base; unmatched junction nucleotides: 3.

The chain uses TRBV6-2 or TRBV6-3 and TRBJ2-1; unclear D gene. This CDR3 has 14 residues. V was shortened by 2 bases and J by 7 bases, with 12 bases between the two germline ends. Germline V CDR1 and CDR2: MNHEY, SVGEGT. The CDR3 nucleotides read TGTGCCAGCAGTTACCGGCCCAGAGGAAATGAGCAGTTCTTC. It yields the protein CASSYRPRGNEQFF.

This chain links TRBV7-8 with TRBJ2-5; 9 nucleotides align to TRBD1. Looked up from germline, CDR1 is SGHVS and CDR2 is FQNEAQ. This CDR3 is 15 amino acids long. Trimming cost V 5 bases and J 2 bases; bases outside gene matches: 6. Here the CDR3 DNA reads TGTGCCAGCAGCGCAACCGGGACAGGGCAAGAGACCCAGTACTTC. This translates into CASSATGTGQETQYF.

The CDR3 reads CAISSGTGFGEQYF. DNA of the CDR3: TGTGCCATCAGTTCCGGGACAGGGTTTGGAGAGCAGTACTTC. This rearrangement joins TRBV10-3 to TRBJ2-7; TRBD1 matches 9 bases. Germline V lookup: CDR1 ENHRY, CDR2 SYGVKD. The CDR3 runs to 14 residues. The V segment lost 5 bases and the J segment 7 bases; nucleotides outside the gene matches: 9.

The gene calls are TRBV5-5 and TRBJ2-7, with D uncertain. The CDR3 runs 14 residues. V shed 5 bases and J shed 3 bases, with 15 bases lying between them. The germline V gene encodes CDR1 SGHKS and CDR2 YYEKEE (reference sequence). The CDR3, as DNA: TGTGCCAGCAGGTCGGTGGGTTTGGGCTACGAGCAGTACTTC. Translated, it gives CASRSVGLGYEQYF.

This clone was seen more than once but under ten times. Different DNA sequences within this sample yield the same CDR3. This rearrangement joins TRBV28 to TRBJ1-5; 7 bases match TRBD1. Germline CDR1 reads MDHEN; CDR2 reads SYDVKM. The CDR3 has 14 residues. The trim removed 6 bases at V and 0 bases at J, leaving 2 bases unmatched. The CDR3 region has the DNA TGTGCCAGCAGACCAGGGGGTAGCAATCAGCCCCAGCATTTT. Protein sequence: CASRPGGSNQPQHF.